The 14 T cell receptor beta chains below come from one sample, sequenced in a study of OX40 agonist ivuxolimab in advanced cancers. TCRdb's copy holds only in-frame clones and misses some; the assay was immunoSEQ multiplex PCR. The repertoire consists of approximately 29,000 clones, with almost 80% occurring once and the leading ten covering 11%. This specimen was CD4+ or CD8+ T cells sorted from blood, taken in a trial of the OX40 agonist ivuxolimab. Receptor source: an adult with an advanced solid tumor such as melanoma, head and neck, liver or kidney cancer.

This CDR3 is CASSLEGAGEQYF. The CDR3 coding sequence is TGTGCCAGCAGCTTAGAAGGGGCAGGAGAGCAGTACTTC. The rearrangement uses TRBV7-2 and TRBJ2-7, with a weak D call TRBD1 (5 bases). V was clipped by 1 base and J by 7 bases, with 11 bases between them. This CDR3 comprises 13 residues. The germline CDR1 and CDR2 sequences are SGHTA and FQGNSA.

V gene TRBV29-1 combines with J gene TRBJ2-7; TRBD1 might be the D (6 bases). V was shortened by 6 bases and J by 0 bases, with 12 bases between the two germline ends. From germline, CDR1 is SQVTM and CDR2 ANQGSEA. CDR3 size: 13 residues. CDR3 coding DNA: TGCAGCGTGGAATGGGACAACTCCTACGAGCAGTACTTC. The encoded protein is CSVEWDNSYEQYF.

V is TRBV7-8 and J is TRBJ1-4, with TRBD1 as a possible D gene (6 bases). Germline CDR1 SGHVS, CDR2 FQNEAQ. V was clipped by 1 base and J by 0 bases, with 15 bases between them. The CDR3 spans 18 residues. Here the CDR3 reads CASSLEGGWASTNEKLFF. CDR3 nucleotides: TGTGCCAGCAGCTTAGAGGGGGGCTGGGCCTCAACTAATGAAAAACTGTTTTTT.

CDR3 coding DNA: TGTGCCAGCAGTTTTAGGGGACTAAACACCGGGGAGCTGTTTTTT. Its protein product is CASSFRGLNTGELFF. This chain connects TRBV27 to TRBJ2-2; TRBD2 matches at 7 bases. From germline, CDR1 is MNHEY and CDR2 SMNVEV (reference sequence). Trimming removed 3 bases from V and 2 bases from J; junction bases left unmatched: 3. The CDR3 contains 15 residues.

The V call is TRBV11-3, the J call TRBJ2-7; D possibly uses TRBD1 or TRBD2 (6 bases each). Germline V gene data show CDR1 as SGHNT and CDR2 as YENEEA. V was pared by 4 bases and J by 7 bases, with 17 bases between. This CDR3 is 14 amino acids long. The CDR3 DNA sequence: TGTGCCAGCAGCTCCTCTCCGGGGGCAGAAGAGCAGTACTTC. As protein: CASSSSPGAEEQYF.

This clone was recorded a few times. V is TRBV11-2 and J is TRBJ2-2; 7 nucleotides match TRBD2. With 2 bases clipped from V and 0 bases from J, the junction kept 3 bases outside the gene matches. Germline V gene data show CDR1 as SGHAT and CDR2 as FQNNGV. This CDR3 contains 16 residues. The CDR3 sequence is CASSLSGLSNTGELFF. The CDR3 bases are TGTGCCAGCAGCTTATCGGGACTATCGAACACCGGGGAGCTGTTTTTT.

This chain links TRBV13 with TRBJ1-5, with unresolved D. Germline values: CDR1 PRHDT, CDR2 FYEKMQ (reference sequence). The CDR3 loop spans 16 amino acids. The V gene lost 3 bases and the J gene lost 2 bases, with 14 bases spanning the gap. Here the CDR3 DNA reads TGTGCCAGCAGCTTTCGGGAAGTCGGAGGCAATCAGCCCCAGCATTTT. Its translation: CASSFREVGGNQPQHF. The full variable domain, with the rest looked up from reference TRBV13 and TRBJ1-5, is AAGVIQSPRHLIKEKRETATLKCYPIPRHDTVYWYQQGPGQDPQFLISFYEKMQSDKGSIPDRFSAQQFSDYHSELNMSSLELGDSALYFCASSFREVGGNQPQHFGDGTRLSIL.

This rearrangement joins TRBV4-3 to TRBJ1-4; D is ambiguous. Germline V CDR1 and CDR2: LGHNA, YSLEER. The CDR3 is 14 amino acids. Between the trimmed V and J ends, which lost 4 bases and 5 bases, there was a span of 11 bases. CDR3 residues: CASSRRGRNEKLFF. CDR3 nucleotide sequence: TGCGCCAGCAGCCGCCGGGGAAGAAATGAAAAACTGTTTTTT.

The V call is TRBV7-3, the J call TRBJ1-1, with TRBD1 identical over 8 bases. Trimming cost V 3 bases and J 4 bases; bases outside gene matches: 4. There are 14 residues in the CDR3. In germline, CDR1 is SGHTA, CDR2 FQGTGA. CDR3 region: CASSFRDRTTEAFF. Written as DNA, the CDR3 is TGTGCCAGCAGCTTCCGGGACAGGACCACTGAAGCTTTCTTT.

This clone counts as large. This chain joins TRBV11-2 and TRBJ1-2; D ambiguous. From germline, CDR1 is SGHAT and CDR2 FQNNGV. V was cut by 3 bases and J by 8 bases, with 16 bases left in between. The CDR3 loop spans 14 amino acids. The CDR3 sequence: CASSFPGNPEGYTF. DNA of the CDR3: TGTGCCAGCAGCTTCCCGGGGAACCCAGAGGGCTACACCTTC.

A remark on this clone: Compared with germline, one end of the junction differs, possibly owing to a read error. The chain combines TRBV5-3 with TRBJ1-1; D ambiguous. TRBV5-3 is an ORF, with its function uncertain. The CDR3 sequence is 13 residues long. The CDR3 region is CASSPRHEGEAFF. The CDR3 DNA reads TGCGCCAGCAGCCCTAGACACGAGGGAGAAGCTTTCTTT.

This chain joins TRBV5-4 and TRBJ2-1; no clear D. Germline V CDR1 and CDR2: SGHNT, YYREEE (reference sequence). V was clipped by 4 bases and J by 7 bases, with 6 bases between them. There are 11 residues in the CDR3. The CDR3 loop is CASSAQNEQFF. In DNA form, the CDR3 reads TGTGCCAGCAGCGCGCAGAATGAGCAGTTCTTC.

This clone was seen a single time. The genes are TRBV4-2 and TRBJ1-6; no firm D call. The germline CDR1 and CDR2 sequences are LGHNA and YNFKEQ. This CDR3 has 15 amino acids. V was cut by 0 bases and J by 5 bases, with 8 bases left in between. CDR3 nucleotides: TGTGCCAGCAGCCAAGAGGCCCTAGATAATTCACCCCTCCACTTT. It codes for CASSQEALDNSPLHF.

The chain uses TRBV6-5 and TRBJ2-5, with D unclear. V was cut by 4 bases and J by 5 bases, with 11 bases left in between. The CDR3 covers 13 residues. CDR1 is MNHEY and CDR2 is SVGAGI in the germline V gene. CDR3 region: CASSSVFEETQYF. In DNA, the CDR3 is TGTGCCAGCAGTTCTGTGTTTGAGGAGACCCAGTACTTC.